This TCR beta chain is drawn from a study of blood T cell repertoires in COVID-19. The wider study: Sites in the United States, Italy and Spain provided acute and convalescent COVID-19 samples. PBMCs, B-cell-depleted T cells, or T cells were the source of the cDNA or gDNA that made up the material.

Seattle enrolled patients during active infection and tracked them longitudinally. In the original processing: Amplification of reference gene primers provided the estimated nucleated cell counts. Generated by immunoSEQ multiplex PCR, the TCRdb table keeps only in-frame clones and is missing some. V and J calls and clone size are those listed in that table; D and trimming were worked out from the DNA. Among approximately 300,000 clones listed, about 90% were seen once. Sequenced input: peripheral blood. This receptor was identified in a woman aged 40 to 55 with COVID-19, enrolled during active disease.

The DNA of the CDR3 is TGTGCCAGCAGCTTAAGGGGTAGGGCTTTCTTT. This gives the protein CASSLRGRAFF. The chain employs TRBV13 and TRBJ1-1, with D possibly TRBD1 on 5 matching bases. Germline assignment: CDR1 PRHDT and CDR2 FYEKMQ (reference sequence). The CDR3 contains 11 residues. Between the trimmed V and J ends, which lost 2 bases and 11 bases, there was a span of 9 bases.